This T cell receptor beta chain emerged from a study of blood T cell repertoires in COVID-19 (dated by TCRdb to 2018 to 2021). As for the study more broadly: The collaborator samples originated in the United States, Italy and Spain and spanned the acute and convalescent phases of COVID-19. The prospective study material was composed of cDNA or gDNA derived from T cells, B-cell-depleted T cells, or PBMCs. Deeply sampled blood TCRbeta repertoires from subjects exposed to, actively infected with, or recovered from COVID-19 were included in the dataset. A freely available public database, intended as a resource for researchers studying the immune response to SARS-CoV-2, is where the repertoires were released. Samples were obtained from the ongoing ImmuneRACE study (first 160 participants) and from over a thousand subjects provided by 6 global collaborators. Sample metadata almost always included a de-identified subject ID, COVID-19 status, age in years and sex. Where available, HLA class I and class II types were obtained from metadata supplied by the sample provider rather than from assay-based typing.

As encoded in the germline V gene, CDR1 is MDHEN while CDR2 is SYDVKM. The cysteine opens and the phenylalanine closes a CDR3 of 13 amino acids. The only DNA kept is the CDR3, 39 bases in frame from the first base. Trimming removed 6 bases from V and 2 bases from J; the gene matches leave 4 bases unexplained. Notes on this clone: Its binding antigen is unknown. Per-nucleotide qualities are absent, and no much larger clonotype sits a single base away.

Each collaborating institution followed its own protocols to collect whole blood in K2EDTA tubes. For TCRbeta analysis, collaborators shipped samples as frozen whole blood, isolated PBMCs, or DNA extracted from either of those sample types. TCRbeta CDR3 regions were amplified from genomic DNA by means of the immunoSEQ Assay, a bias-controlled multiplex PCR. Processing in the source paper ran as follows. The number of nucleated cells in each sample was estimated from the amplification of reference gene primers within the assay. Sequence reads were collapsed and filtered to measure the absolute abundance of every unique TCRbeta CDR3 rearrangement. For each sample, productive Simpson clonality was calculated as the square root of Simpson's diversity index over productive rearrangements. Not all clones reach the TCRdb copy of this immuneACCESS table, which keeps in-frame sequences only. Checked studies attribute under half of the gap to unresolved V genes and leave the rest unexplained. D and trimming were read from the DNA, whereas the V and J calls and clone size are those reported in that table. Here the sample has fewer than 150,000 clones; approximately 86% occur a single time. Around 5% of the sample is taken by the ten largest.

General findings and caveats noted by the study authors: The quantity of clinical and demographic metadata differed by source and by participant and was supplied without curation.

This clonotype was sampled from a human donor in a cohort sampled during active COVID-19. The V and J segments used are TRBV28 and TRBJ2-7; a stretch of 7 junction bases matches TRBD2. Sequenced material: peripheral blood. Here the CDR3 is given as CASRASGTYEQYF. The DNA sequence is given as TGTGCCAGCAGAGCTAGCGGAACCTACGAGCAGTACTTC.